This T cell receptor (beta chain) came from a study of radiotherapy plus CTLA-4 blockade in lung cancer. The wider study: Of the patients, about 18% showed objective responses and 31% attained disease control.

Generated by immunoSEQ multiplex PCR, the TCRdb table keeps only in-frame clones and is missing some. The sample yields over 85,000 clones, roughly 88% seen once. General observations from the study: With interferon-beta, early dynamics of blood T cell clones were reported to best predict response. TCR clones of tumor origin grew in blood after radiotherapy plus ipilimumab.

Regarding this clone: Its antigen is as yet unknown.

The CDR3 extends over 13 amino acids. Germline V lookup: CDR1 KGHSH, CDR2 LQKENI. Losses at the gene ends were 3 bases for V and 5 bases for J; bases not matched to a gene: 1. Material: peripheral blood, obtained from a patient treated with radiotherapy plus ipilimumab. The source of this sequence is a human donor with non-small cell lung cancer that progressed on radiotherapy plus ipilimumab. The chain combines TRBV18 with TRBJ2-1, with 7 positions matching TRBD2. CDR3 nucleotide sequence: TGTGCCAGCTCACCCGGGACTAACAATGAGCAGTTCTTC. Protein: CASSPGTNNEQFF.